The 30 T cell receptor beta chains below were found in one sample sequenced in a study of identical twins. Each CDR3 protein is one row after TCRdb ran MiXCR on the 5' RACE reads. The sample lists 1.5 million to 2 million distinct CDR3 sequences, less than 35% occurring once. The sequenced material came from cord blood. All receptors derive from a newborn girl in good health.

This clonotype was seen a few times. The chain has TRBV15 and TRBJ2-5; no firm D call. V shed 0 bases and J shed 2 bases, with 4 bases lying between them. From germline, CDR1 is LNHNV and CDR2 YYDKDF (reference sequence). The length of the CDR3 is 13 residues. The CDR3 here is CATSRDIQETQYF. CDR3 DNA: TGTGCCACCAGCAGAGATATACAAGAGACCCAGTACTTC.

This rearrangement joins TRBV20-1 to TRBJ2-3, with TRBD1 as a possible D gene (5 bases). CDR1 DFQATT and CDR2 SNEGSKA come from the germline V gene (reference sequence). The CDR3 is 10 amino acids. V was trimmed by 3 bases and J by 9 bases, leaving 7 bases between them. For the CDR3, the DNA is TGCAGTGCTAGTGACAGCACGCAGTATTTT. Its protein is CSASDSTQYF.

The CDR3 nucleotides read TGCAGTGCTAGAGGCCCTGGGGACAGGGGCTACTACGAGCAGTACTTC. Translated, it gives CSARGPGDRGYYEQYF. The chain is built from TRBV20-1 and TRBJ2-7, with TRBD1 matching 10 bases. CDR3 length: 16 amino acids. V shed 1 base, J shed 3 bases, and the junction held 9 bases outside the gene matches. CDR1 DFQATT and CDR2 SNEGSKA come from the germline V gene (reference sequence).

This clonotype was detected a few times. The chain couples TRBV10-2 to TRBJ1-6; 7 bases line up with TRBD1. This CDR3 spans 14 amino acids. J lost 6 bases, V lost 6 bases, and 5 bases had no gene match. Germline CDR1 and CDR2: WSHSY and SAAADI. The CDR3: CASREDRLNSPLHF. CDR3 DNA: TGCGCCAGCAGGGAGGACAGGCTTAATTCACCCCTCCACTTT.

The chain carries TRBV20-1 and TRBJ2-1; 7 nucleotides agree with TRBD1. The V segment lost 5 bases and the J segment 5 bases; nucleotides outside the gene matches: 6. Per germline, CDR1 DFQATT and CDR2 SNEGSKA (reference sequence). This CDR3 is 13 amino acids long. The CDR3 region is CSAAGTVNNEQFF. The CDR3 region has the DNA TGCAGTGCTGCCGGGACAGTGAACAATGAGCAGTTCTTC.

This sequence joins TRBV11-2 and TRBJ1-2; 7 bases map to TRBD1. J lost 8 bases, V lost 5 bases, and 8 bases had no gene match. The CDR3 has 13 residues. Per the germline V gene, CDR1 is SGHAT and CDR2 is FQNNGV. In nucleotides, the CDR3 is TGTGCCAGCAGCCCGACAGGGAAAGGGGGCTACACCTTC. Its protein product is CASSPTGKGGYTF.

As concerns this clonotype: The junction does not match germline at one end; this may be a read error. The chain carries TRBV6-1 and TRBJ2-3, with TRBD2 matching over 11 bases. The length of the CDR3 is 16 residues. Germline V lookup: CDR1 MNHNS, CDR2 SASEGT. CDR3 DNA: TGTGCCAGCAGTGAAGTGGGACTAGCGGAAACAGATACGCGGTATTTT. It translates to CASSEVGLAETDTRYF.

This chain links TRBV7-2 with TRBJ2-5; TRBD2 agrees at 8 bases. The J call could be wrong; TRBJ2-7 is a better fit for the DNA end. CDR1 is SGHTA and CDR2 is FQGNSA in the germline V gene. The CDR3 length is 14 residues. CDR3 amino acids: CASSFGLALYEQYF. The CDR3 DNA reads as TGTGCCAGCAGCTTTGGACTAGCTCTCTACGAGCAGTACTTC.

V and J are TRBV7-9 and TRBJ2-7; TRBD2 matches 7 bases. Germline loops: CDR1 SEHNR, CDR2 FQNEAQ (reference sequence). V gave up 1 base and J gave up 3 bases; unmatched junction bases: 3. CDR3 length: 14 residues. As DNA, the CDR3 is TGTGCCAGCAGCTTAGGAGCGGGGTACTACGAGCAGTACTTC. Encoded protein: CASSLGAGYYEQYF.

The V call is TRBV7-9, the J call TRBJ2-5, with D possibly matching TRBD2 (5 bases). The DNA matches TRBJ2-4 better at its end, which makes the J call doubtful. The V gene's germline CDR1 is SEHNR and CDR2 FQNEAQ (reference sequence). This CDR3 spans 15 amino acids. CDR3 nucleotide sequence: TGTGCCAGCAGCTTAGCGCTCCGGGGCAAAAACATTCAGTACTTC. This encodes CASSLALRGKNIQYF.

This clonotype appeared many times. The V gene is TRBV20-1, the J gene TRBJ2-1; D call uncertain. The V gene's germline CDR1 is DFQATT and CDR2 SNEGSKA (reference sequence). V was pared by 1 base and J by 6 bases, with 4 bases between. This CDR3 contains 11 residues. This chain's CDR3 is CSARVRNEQFF. The CDR3 DNA reads as TGCAGTGCTAGAGTCCGCAATGAGCAGTTCTTC.

The V call is TRBV5-1, the J call TRBJ1-1; a weak D match, TRBD1 (5 bases). From germline, CDR1 is SGHRS and CDR2 YFSETQ. The CDR3 sequence is 14 residues long. V dropped 0 bases and J dropped 6 bases, with 12 bases sitting between them. CDR3 in amino acids: CASSLGRETSEAFF. The CDR3 bases are TGCGCCAGCAGCTTGGGCAGGGAGACATCTGAAGCTTTCTTT. Supplemented by reference TRBV5-1 and TRBJ1-1, the full variable domain reads KAGVTQTPRYLIKTRGQQVTLSCSPISGHRSVSWYQQTPGQGLQFLFEYFSETQRNKGNFPGRFSGRQFSNSRSEMNVSTLELGDSALYLCASSLGRETSEAFFGQGTRLTVV.

The gene calls are TRBV6-6 and TRBJ2-7; the D gene is possibly TRBD1 (6 bases). The V and J ends lost 5 bases and 3 bases respectively, with 14 bases between them. CDR1 and CDR2 from the germline V gene are MNHNY and SVGAGI (reference sequence). The CDR3 has 14 residues. CDR3 sequence: CASSPFGRGYEQYF. CDR3 DNA: TGTGCCAGCAGTCCCTTTGGCAGGGGCTACGAGCAGTACTTC.

On this clonotype itself: Being one base from a much bigger clone, this may be a read error. The CDR3 here is CANSLWGREVYNEQFF. DNA for the CDR3: TGTGCCAACAGTTTATGGGGCCGGGAGGTCTACAATGAGCAGTTCTTC. This chain joins TRBV28 and TRBJ2-1; the match to TRBD2 covers 7 bases. The germline gives CDR1 MDHEN, CDR2 SYDVKM. The CDR3 sequence is 16 residues long. Filled out from reference TRBV28 and TRBJ2-1, the complete variable domain reads DVKVTQSSRYLVKRTGEKVFLECVQDMDHENMFWYRQDPGLGLRLIYFSYDVKMKEKGDIPEGYSVSREKKERFSLILESASTNQTSMYLCANSLWGREVYNEQFFGPGTRLTVL.

This clonotype was seen a single time. This chain connects TRBV27 to TRBJ2-4; 7 bases are shared with TRBD2. The better agreement between TRBJ2-7 and the DNA end casts doubt on the J call. CDR1 and CDR2 from the germline V gene are MNHEY and SMNVEV (reference sequence). The CDR3 runs 14 residues. The CDR3 DNA reads TGTGCCAGCAGTCCACGTGGGGGGGTGCACGAGCAGTACTTC. This sequence encodes CASSPRGGVHEQYF.

In its sample, this clonotype was seen a few times. The chain links TRBV20-1 to TRBJ2-7; 9 nucleotides agree with TRBD2. The CDR3 contains 13 residues. CDR1 is DFQATT and CDR2 is SNEGSKA in the germline V gene (reference sequence). Trimming at V came to 4 bases and at J to 7 bases, leaving 8 bases not matched to a gene. The chain's CDR3 is CSATAGTSYEQYF. The CDR3, as DNA: TGCAGTGCTACCGCCGGGACTAGCTATGAGCAGTACTTC.

The genes are TRBV3-1 and TRBJ2-3; D gene uncertain. The ends were cut back, 2 bases at V and 3 bases at J, with 9 bases in the middle. Germline V gene sequence: CDR1 LGHDT, CDR2 YNNKEL (reference sequence). The CDR3 covers 14 residues. The CDR3 region is CASSQRPVTDTQYF. The CDR3 DNA is TGTGCCAGCAGCCAACGTCCCGTGACAGATACGCAGTATTTT.

This chain uses TRBV18 with TRBJ1-1; TRBD1 matches at 7 bases. J gave up 1 base and V 1 base, and 3 bases lay outside the gene matches. The CDR3 has 15 residues. The germline gives CDR1 KGHSH, CDR2 LQKENI. The CDR3 sequence: CASSPLRGSNTEAFF. CDR3 DNA: TGTGCCAGCTCACCACTCAGGGGGTCGAACACTGAAGCTTTCTTT.

This clonotype was recorded a few times. The V gene is TRBV4-1, the J gene TRBJ2-3; 12 bases line up with TRBD2. Germline V gives CDR1 MGHRA, CDR2 YSYEKL. Trimming took 4 bases from V and 5 from J; bases not matched to a gene: 7. CDR3 length: 16 amino acids. The CDR3 coding sequence is TGCGCCAGCAGCCGTCTAGCGGGAGGGCCTATAGATACGCAGTATTTT. Protein: CASSRLAGGPIDTQYF.

This clonotype has just a few counts. This chain connects TRBV20-1 to TRBJ2-1, with 12 bases that match TRBD2. The junction had 3 bases not matched to a gene; V was cut back by 6 bases and J by 9 bases. The CDR3 extends over 12 amino acids. Germline lookup yields CDR1 DFQATT and CDR2 SNEGSKA (reference sequence). Written as DNA, the CDR3 is TGCAGTGCGAGACTAGCGGGAGCTGAGCAGTTCTTC. Amino acids: CSARLAGAEQFF.

A word on this clonotype: A much larger clone is a single base away; this may be a read error. The V gene is TRBV7-2, the J gene TRBJ2-7; D ambiguous. TRBJ2-5 explains the end of the DNA better; the J call may be wrong. Germline CDR1 is SGHTA and CDR2 is FQGNSA. The CDR3 is made up of 14 amino acids. In DNA, the CDR3 is TGTGCCAGCAGCTTAGTAGTTAGTCTTGGGACCCAGTACTTC. This codes for CASSLVVSLGTQYF.

The CDR3 DNA sequence: TGCAGTGCTATAGGACAGGGGGCGGCGGGTAACTATGGCTACACCTTC. The encoded protein is CSAIGQGAAGNYGYTF. V is TRBV20-1 and J is TRBJ1-2; 11 bases fit TRBD1. From germline, CDR1 is DFQATT and CDR2 SNEGSKA (reference sequence). The CDR3 covers 16 residues. Trimming cost V 4 bases and J 1 base; bases outside gene matches: 8.

The sample holds many counts of this clonotype. V is TRBV29-1 and J is TRBJ2-1; TRBD1 matches 11 bases. CDR3 size: 12 residues. Germline values: CDR1 SQVTM, CDR2 ANQGSEA. The V gene end was trimmed by 4 bases and the J gene end by 9 bases; junction bases not matched to a gene: 2. The CDR3: CSVVGTGGEQFF. The DNA for the CDR3 is TGCAGCGTTGTAGGGACAGGGGGTGAGCAGTTCTTC.

Notes on this clonotype: A much larger clone differs from this one at a single base, so this may be a read error. V and J are TRBV5-1 and TRBJ2-3; TRBD2 might be the D (6 bases). This CDR3 is built from 14 residues. Germline V CDR1 and CDR2: SGHRS, YFSETQ. The CDR3 DNA is TGCGCCGGCAGTTCGGGAGAGAGGACAGATACGCAGTATTTT. Protein: CAGSSGERTDTQYF.

This clonotype appeared a single time. This sequence joins TRBV24-1 and TRBJ2-1; maybe TRBD1 (5 bases). The CDR3 contains 14 residues. The germline V gene has CDR1 KGHDR and CDR2 SFDVKD. V gave up 2 bases and J gave up 13 bases, with 17 bases separating them. CDR3 in amino acids: CATSDSGLIETQFF. The CDR3 coding sequence is TGTGCCACCAGTGATTCAGGGTTGATAGAGACCCAGTTCTTC.

This clonotype turned up a few times. The V and J genes are TRBV27 and TRBJ1-6, with D possibly being TRBD1 (5 bases). The CDR3 loop spans 17 amino acids. Per germline, CDR1 MNHEY and CDR2 SMNVEV (reference sequence). Between the trimmed V and J ends, which lost 3 bases and 0 bases, there was a span of 12 bases. The CDR3 reads CASSFGHQVSYNSPLHF. The CDR3 coding sequence is TGTGCCAGCAGTTTTGGACACCAAGTCTCCTATAATTCACCCCTCCACTTT.

The table lists this clonotype with a few counts. The chain joins TRBV7-2 to TRBJ2-7, with 13 positions matching TRBD2. The V segment lost 5 bases and the J segment 5 bases; nucleotides outside the gene matches: 9. CDR3 length equals 16 residues. Germline CDR1 and CDR2: SGHTA and FQGNSA. The CDR3 nucleotides read TGTGCCAGCAGCCCACGGACTAGCGGGAGTCGGGACGAGCAGTACTTC. It codes for CASSPRTSGSRDEQYF. Supplemented by reference TRBV7-2 and TRBJ2-7, the full variable domain reads GAGVSQSPSNKVTEKGKDVELRCDPISGHTALYWYRQSLGQGLEFLIYFQGNSAPDKSGLPSDRFSAERTGGSVSTLTIQRTQQEDSAVYLCASSPRTSGSRDEQYFGPGTRLTVT.

This clonotype came up many times. This sequence joins TRBV5-1 and TRBJ2-7, with 13 positions matching TRBD2. Germline CDR1 SGHRS, CDR2 YFSETQ. V shed 4 bases and J 3 bases; nucleotides not matched to a gene: 10. The CDR3 spans 17 residues. The chain's CDR3 is CASSPFWTSGRLYEQYF. CDR3 in DNA: TGCGCCAGCAGCCCGTTTTGGACTAGCGGGAGACTCTACGAGCAGTACTTC.

This clonotype has only a few counts. The CDR3, as DNA: TGCGCCAGCAGCCAAGATGCGATAGCGATCCAAGAGACCCAGTACTTC. This gives the protein CASSQDAIAIQETQYF. This rearrangement joins TRBV4-1 to TRBJ2-5; TRBD2 is a possible D gene (5 bases). This CDR3 spans 16 amino acids. The V end was cut by 0 bases, the J end by 1 base, with 12 bases between. Germline assignment: CDR1 MGHRA and CDR2 YSYEKL.

The chain links TRBV6-5 to TRBJ2-2, with 7 bases matching TRBD2. Trimming took 0 bases from V and 1 from J; bases not matched to a gene: 2. This CDR3 has 16 amino acids. The germline V gene encodes CDR1 MNHEY and CDR2 SVGAGI. Written as DNA, the CDR3 is TGTGCCAGCAGTTACTCACTAGCGCAGAACACCGGGGAGCTGTTTTTT. It codes for CASSYSLAQNTGELFF.